This T cell receptor beta chain was observed in a study of CD8+CD57+ T cells in acquired aplastic anemia. Overall study context: Isolated CD4+ and CD8+ cells, once sorted, yielded DNA averaging about 3.1 ug. General study results and limits: It was found that nearly 30 CD8+ CDR3 sequences were shared between patients and controls.

This CDR3 comprises 14 residues. In germline, CDR1 is WSHSY, CDR2 SAAADI. Trimming removed 7 bases from V and 2 bases from J; junction bases left unmatched: 4. The patients chosen for sequencing had shown expansion of CD8+CD57+ cells (detected by flow cytometry). Each of the patients presented with severe acquired aplastic anemia. Patients had undergone no therapy by the time their blood was sampled. Genomic DNA, serving as template, underwent TCR beta VDJ and CDR3 profiling. In TCRdb, the reads were re-called with MiXCR into one record per CDR3 protein. In the table there are under 200,000 distinct CDR3 sequences, roughly 50% of which are singletons. Notes on this clonotype: Its antigen is undetermined.

Sequences were obtained from sorted CD4+, CD8+, or CD8+CD57+ T cells (not recorded which) from PBMCs. The chain employs TRBV10-2 and TRBJ2-2, with 7 bases matching TRBD1. The receptor was derived from a human donor with aplastic anemia. In DNA, the CDR3 is TGCGCCAGCACCGACAGGGTCAACACCGGGGAGCTGTTTTTT. This sequence encodes CASTDRVNTGELFF.